These T cell receptor beta chains were read from a single sample in a study of blood T cells in healthy people across ages. TCRdb reanalysed the 5' RACE reads using MiXCR and keeps one entry per CDR3 protein. The sample consists of 550,000 to 750,000 distinct CDR3 sequences, roughly 20% of them appearing once. Material: blood. Receptors were obtained from a man between 65 and 80 years old in good health. Each CDR3 is given with its conserved first and last residue. Each record gives: D gene, V gene, clone size, J gene, CDR3 length, CDR3 protein, CDR3 DNA. D genes are given only for firm matches. Rows give clone size only sometimes, using once, few, many, or a class for an expanded clone.

D gene: TRBD2
V gene: TRBV6-2/TRBV6-3
clone size: NA
J gene: TRBJ2-2
CDR3 length: 15
CDR3 protein: CASSSAGAGSGELFF
CDR3 DNA: TGTGCCAGCAGTTCAGCGGGAGCAGGCTCCGGGGAGCTGTTTTTT

D gene: NA
V gene: TRBV21-1
clone size: few
J gene: TRBJ1-5
CDR3 length: 16
CDR3 protein: CASSKGIGGGNQPQHF
CDR3 DNA: TGTGCCAGCAGCAAAGGAATAGGGGGCGGTAATCAGCCCCAGCATTTT

D gene: TRBD1
V gene: TRBV10-3
clone size: NA
J gene: TRBJ2-5
CDR3 length: 15
CDR3 protein: CAISDPRGPQETQYF
CDR3 DNA: TGTGCCATCAGTGACCCCAGGGGGCCCCAGGAGACCCAGTACTTC

D gene: TRBD1
V gene: TRBV30
clone size: NA
J gene: TRBJ1-2
CDR3 length: 12
CDR3 protein: CASGQGNYGYTF
CDR3 DNA: TGTGCCTCCGGACAGGGCAACTATGGCTACACCTTC

D gene: TRBD1
V gene: TRBV28
clone size: many
J gene: TRBJ2-5
CDR3 length: 14
CDR3 protein: CASSSGGTGETQYF
CDR3 DNA: TGTGCCAGCAGTTCAGGGGGGACAGGAGAGACCCAGTACTTC

D gene: NA
V gene: TRBV5-1
clone size: NA
J gene: TRBJ2-5
CDR3 length: 14
CDR3 protein: CASSLVQGEETQYF
CDR3 DNA: TGCGCCAGCAGCTTGGTTCAGGGCGAGGAGACCCAGTACTTC

D gene: NA
V gene: TRBV7-9
clone size: NA
J gene: TRBJ2-3
CDR3 length: 16
CDR3 protein: CASSLQGRSPTDTQYF
CDR3 DNA: TGTGCCAGCAGCTTACAGGGTCGATCGCCCACAGATACGCAGTATTTT

D gene: TRBD2
V gene: TRBV6-6
clone size: NA
J gene: TRBJ2-3
CDR3 length: 16
CDR3 protein: CASSGKRTRGADTQYF
CDR3 DNA: TGTGCCAGCAGTGGAAAGCGGACTAGAGGCGCAGATACGCAGTATTTT

D gene: NA
V gene: TRBV20-1
clone size: NA
J gene: TRBJ1-1
CDR3 length: 16
CDR3 protein: CSARDGTVGPATEAFF
CDR3 DNA: TGCAGTGCTAGAGATGGGACGGTGGGCCCAGCCACTGAAGCTTTCTTT

D gene: NA
V gene: TRBV4-1
clone size: few
J gene: TRBJ1-4
CDR3 length: 12
CDR3 protein: CASSHGTKKLFF
CDR3 DNA: TGCGCCAGCAGCCATGGGACAAAAAAACTGTTTTTT

D gene: TRBD1
V gene: TRBV28
clone size: many
J gene: TRBJ2-4
CDR3 length: 16
CDR3 protein: CASSLTGGSSKNIQYF
CDR3 DNA: TGTGCCAGCAGTCTCACAGGGGGGTCATCCAAAAACATTCAGTACTTC

D gene: NA
V gene: TRBV7-2
clone size: NA
J gene: TRBJ1-3
CDR3 length: 15
CDR3 protein: CASSSSGVRGNTIYF
CDR3 DNA: TGTGCCAGCAGCTCAAGCGGGGTTAGAGGAAACACCATATATTTT

D gene: TRBD1
V gene: TRBV25-1
clone size: few
J gene: TRBJ2-1
CDR3 length: 15
CDR3 protein: CASSVTGTGSNEQFF
CDR3 DNA: TGTGCCAGCAGTGTCACCGGGACAGGGAGTAATGAGCAGTTCTTC

D gene: NA
V gene: TRBV27
clone size: many
J gene: TRBJ2-3
CDR3 length: 13
CDR3 protein: CASSFRGTDTQYF
CDR3 DNA: TGTGCCAGCAGTTTTCGGGGCACAGATACGCAGTATTTT

D gene: NA
V gene: TRBV12-3/TRBV12-4
clone size: NA
J gene: TRBJ2-3
CDR3 length: 14
CDR3 protein: CASRYSGGTDTQYF
CDR3 DNA: TGTGCCAGCAGATATAGCGGAGGCACAGATACGCAGTATTTT

D gene: NA
V gene: TRBV12-3/TRBV12-4
clone size: few
J gene: TRBJ2-1
CDR3 length: 14
CDR3 protein: CASNFNVGHNEQFF
CDR3 DNA: TGTGCCAGCAACTTTAACGTAGGTCACAATGAGCAGTTCTTC

D gene: NA
V gene: TRBV29-1
clone size: NA
J gene: TRBJ1-1
CDR3 length: 11
CDR3 protein: CNAVLGPAAFF
CDR3 DNA: TGCAACGCCGTACTGGGGCCGGCAGCTTTCTTT

D gene: NA
V gene: TRBV28
clone size: few
J gene: TRBJ2-4
CDR3 length: 17
CDR3 protein: CASSLLGGPASKNIQYF
CDR3 DNA: TGTGCCAGCAGTTTATTGGGGGGGCCTGCGTCCAAAAACATTCAGTACTTC

D gene: NA
V gene: TRBV20-1
clone size: NA
J gene: TRBJ2-5
CDR3 length: 13
CDR3 protein: CSARVGSGETRYF
CDR3 DNA: TGCAGTGCTAGGGTGGGATCGGGAGAGACCCGGTACTTC

D gene: NA
V gene: TRBV6-6
clone size: NA
J gene: TRBJ2-3
CDR3 length: 12
CDR3 protein: CASSYLRARQYF
CDR3 DNA: TGTGCCAGCAGTTACCTGCGGGCCAGGCAGTATTTT

D gene: NA
V gene: TRBV7-2
clone size: NA
J gene: TRBJ2-2
CDR3 length: 17
CDR3 protein: CASSLVMGSKSTGELFF
CDR3 DNA: TGTGCCAGCAGCTTAGTAATGGGTTCGAAAAGCACTGGGGAGCTGTTTTTT

D gene: TRBD2
V gene: TRBV20-1
clone size: NA
J gene: TRBJ2-1
CDR3 length: 12
CDR3 protein: CSARAGDNEQFF
CDR3 DNA: TGCAGTGCTAGGGCGGGGGACAATGAGCAGTTCTTC

D gene: TRBD1
V gene: TRBV29-1
clone size: many
J gene: TRBJ2-2
CDR3 length: 16
CDR3 protein: CSVEDPTGWNTGELFF
CDR3 DNA: TGCAGCGTTGAAGACCCGACAGGGTGGAACACCGGGGAGCTGTTTTTT

D gene: NA
V gene: TRBV7-9
clone size: NA
J gene: TRBJ2-7
CDR3 length: 15
CDR3 protein: CASSLGGSSSYGQYF
CDR3 DNA: TGTGCCAGCAGCTTAGGAGGCAGTAGCTCCTACGGGCAGTACTTC

D gene: NA
V gene: TRBV14
clone size: few
J gene: TRBJ2-1
CDR3 length: 17
CDR3 protein: CASSQRDGTSSANEQFF
CDR3 DNA: TGTGCCAGCAGCCAACGAGACGGGACTTCCTCAGCCAATGAGCAGTTCTTC

D gene: NA
V gene: TRBV3-1
clone size: NA
J gene: TRBJ2-2
CDR3 length: 16
CDR3 protein: CASSLLDLPNTGELFF
CDR3 DNA: TGTGCCAGCAGCCTCTTGGACCTACCGAACACCGGGGAGCTGTTTTTT

D gene: NA
V gene: TRBV3-1
clone size: few
J gene: TRBJ2-3
CDR3 length: 15
CDR3 protein: CASSQGKLITDTQYF
CDR3 DNA: TGTGCCAGCAGCCAAGGGAAACTTATCACAGATACGCAGTATTTT

D gene: NA
V gene: TRBV5-1
clone size: few
J gene: TRBJ2-5
CDR3 length: 15
CDR3 protein: CASSNYRRDQETQYF
CDR3 DNA: TGCGCCAGCAGCAACTATAGACGGGACCAAGAGACCCAGTACTTC

D gene: NA
V gene: TRBV10-1
clone size: NA
J gene: TRBJ2-3
CDR3 length: 14
CDR3 protein: CASSDSGALDTQYF
CDR3 DNA: TGCGCCAGCAGTGATTCGGGAGCGCTGGATACGCAGTATTTT

D gene: NA
V gene: TRBV7-2
clone size: NA
J gene: TRBJ2-5
CDR3 length: 13
CDR3 protein: CASSRWEQETQYF
CDR3 DNA: TGTGCCAGCAGCCGTTGGGAGCAAGAGACCCAGTACTTC

D gene: NA
V gene: TRBV25-1
clone size: NA
J gene: TRBJ2-7
CDR3 length: 13
CDR3 protein: CASSEHRDYEQYF
CDR3 DNA: TGTGCCAGCAGTGAGCACAGAGACTACGAGCAGTACTTC

D gene: NA
V gene: TRBV12-3/TRBV12-4
clone size: NA
J gene: TRBJ2-7
CDR3 length: 13
CDR3 protein: CASSFGGQSVQYF
CDR3 DNA: TGTGCCAGCAGTTTTGGCGGACAGTCGGTGCAGTACTTC

D gene: NA
V gene: TRBV7-2
clone size: few
J gene: TRBJ2-3
CDR3 length: 16
CDR3 protein: CASSLGDSRPTDTQYF
CDR3 DNA: TGTGCCAGCAGCTTAGGTGACAGCAGGCCCACAGATACGCAGTATTTT

D gene: TRBD2
V gene: TRBV20-1
clone size: many
J gene: TRBJ2-1
CDR3 length: 18
CDR3 protein: CSARAGLAGGFTYNEQFF
CDR3 DNA: TGCAGTGCTAGGGCGGGACTAGCGGGAGGATTCACCTACAATGAGCAGTTCTTC

D gene: NA
V gene: TRBV5-1
clone size: few
J gene: TRBJ1-4
CDR3 length: 13
CDR3 protein: CASSTGPNEKLFF
CDR3 DNA: TGCGCCAGCAGCACGGGGCCTAATGAAAAACTGTTTTTT

D gene: NA
V gene: TRBV29-1
clone size: few
J gene: TRBJ2-5
CDR3 length: 12
CDR3 protein: CSVEDFGAYEYF
CDR3 DNA: TGCAGCGTTGAAGATTTTGGGGCTTATGAGTACTTC

D gene: TRBD1
V gene: TRBV7-3
clone size: NA
J gene: TRBJ2-7
CDR3 length: 17
CDR3 protein: CASSLSGTVPGKYEQYF
CDR3 DNA: TGTGCCAGCAGCTTATCTGGGACAGTCCCCGGGAAGTACGAGCAGTACTTC

D gene: NA
V gene: TRBV15
clone size: NA
J gene: TRBJ2-5
CDR3 length: 15
CDR3 protein: CATSRDGIRQETQYF
CDR3 DNA: TGTGCCACCAGCAGAGATGGGATTAGGCAAGAGACCCAGTACTTC

D gene: NA
V gene: TRBV29-1
clone size: NA
J gene: TRBJ2-7
CDR3 length: 12
CDR3 protein: CSVEKGEAEQYF
CDR3 DNA: TGCAGCGTTGAAAAGGGGGAGGCCGAGCAGTACTTC

D gene: TRBD1
V gene: TRBV6-2/TRBV6-3
clone size: few
J gene: TRBJ1-3
CDR3 length: 16
CDR3 protein: CASSYARTGTGNTIYF
CDR3 DNA: TGTGCCAGCAGCTACGCGCGGACAGGGACCGGAAACACCATATATTTT

D gene: NA
V gene: TRBV6-2/TRBV6-3
clone size: once
J gene: TRBJ2-7
CDR3 length: 14
CDR3 protein: CASSYGGRFDEQYF
CDR3 DNA: TGTGCCAGCAGTTACGGGGGGCGCTTCGACGAGCAGTACTTC

D gene: NA
V gene: TRBV5-1
clone size: NA
J gene: TRBJ2-1
CDR3 length: 14
CDR3 protein: CASSLPALKNEQFF
CDR3 DNA: TGCGCCAGCAGTCTGCCGGCACTCAAGAATGAGCAGTTCTTC